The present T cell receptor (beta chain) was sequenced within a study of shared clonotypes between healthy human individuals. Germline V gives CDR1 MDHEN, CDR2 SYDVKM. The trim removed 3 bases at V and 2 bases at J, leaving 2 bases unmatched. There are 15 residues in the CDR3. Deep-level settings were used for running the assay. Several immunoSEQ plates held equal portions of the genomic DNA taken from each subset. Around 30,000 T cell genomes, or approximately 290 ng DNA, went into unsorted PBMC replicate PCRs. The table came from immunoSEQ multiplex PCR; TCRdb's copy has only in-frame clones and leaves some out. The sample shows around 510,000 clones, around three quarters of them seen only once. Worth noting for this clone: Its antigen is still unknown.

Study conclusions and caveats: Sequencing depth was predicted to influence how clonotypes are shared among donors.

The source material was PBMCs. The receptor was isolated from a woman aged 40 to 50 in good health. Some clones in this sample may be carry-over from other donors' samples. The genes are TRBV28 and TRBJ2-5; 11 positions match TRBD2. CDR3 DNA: TGTGCCAGCAGTTTGGGGACTAGCGGACAAGAGACCCAGTACTTC. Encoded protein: CASSLGTSGQETQYF.